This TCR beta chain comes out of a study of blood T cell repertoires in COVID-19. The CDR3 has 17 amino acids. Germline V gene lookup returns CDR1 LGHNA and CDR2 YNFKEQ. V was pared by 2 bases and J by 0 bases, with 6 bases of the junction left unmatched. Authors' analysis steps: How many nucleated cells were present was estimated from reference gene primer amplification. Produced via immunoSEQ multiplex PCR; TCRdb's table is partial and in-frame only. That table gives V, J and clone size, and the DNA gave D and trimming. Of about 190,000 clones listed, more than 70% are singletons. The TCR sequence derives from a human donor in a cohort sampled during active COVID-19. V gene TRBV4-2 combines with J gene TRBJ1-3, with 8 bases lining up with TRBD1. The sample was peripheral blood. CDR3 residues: CASSQTNTGGSGNTIYF. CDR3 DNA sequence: TGTGCCAGCAGCCAAACCAACACAGGGGGCTCTGGAAACACCATATATTTT.